The TCR beta chain under discussion was sequenced for a study of early stage breast cancer tumors. About the study: Most invasive tumors, about 75% of the 16, were ER+/PR+/HER2-.

General study findings and limits: Compared with adjacent normal breast, tumors showed about 2.5-fold denser, more clonal T cells. Blood repertoires resembled normal breast more than tumor.

The table came from immunoSEQ multiplex PCR; TCRdb's copy has only in-frame clones and leaves some out. The sample lists about 69,000 clones, more than 70% occurring once. A remark on this clone: The antigen is unknown.

The sequencing sample was made of blood. The clonotype was recovered from a person in their forties with breast cancer.

The CDR3 bases are TGTGCCAGCAGTTACTACCAAGGGGGCTACGAGCAGTACTTC. This translates into CASSYYQGGYEQYF. The chain carries TRBV6-6 and TRBJ2-7, with a possible D match to TRBD1 (6 bases). Trimming removed 1 base at V and 3 bases at J, with 10 bases between. Germline V CDR1 and CDR2: MNHNY, SVGAGI (reference sequence). The CDR3 runs to 14 residues.